The clone carrying this T cell receptor beta chain appeared a few times. This sample is part of a study of regulatory T cells in long-lasting Graves disease. On the study more broadly: Patients met the persistent Graves' disease definition after over 5 years of antithyroid drugs with positive TSH receptor antibodies.

Time point in this sample: persistent/refractory GD, antithyroid drugs over 5 years with positive TRAb. PBMC-extracted RNA yielded the TCR library. Graves' disease diagnoses followed American Thyroid Association guidelines. According to the study, TCR beta libraries were built with iRepertoire HTBI primers and CDR3-region Arm-PCR. TCRdb re-analysed the multiplex PCR reads in MiXCR, keeping a single row per CDR3 protein. The sample has roughly 400,000 distinct CDR3 sequences, around 23% seen once. The specimen comprised peripheral blood mononuclear cells (PBMCs), sampled when the disease was refractory, from a patient treated with antithyroid drugs. This clonotype was obtained from a female donor with Graves disease.

CDR3 sequence: CASSPGGLSGNTIYF. CDR3 coding DNA: TGTGCCAGCAGCCCCGGCGGGCTCTCTGGAAACACCATATATTTT. This sequence joins TRBV7-9 and TRBJ1-3, with no clear D. There are 15 residues in the CDR3. CDR1 and CDR2 (germline): SEHNR, FQNEAQ (reference sequence). Trimming took off 5 bases at V and 0 bases at J, with 11 bases between the two ends.